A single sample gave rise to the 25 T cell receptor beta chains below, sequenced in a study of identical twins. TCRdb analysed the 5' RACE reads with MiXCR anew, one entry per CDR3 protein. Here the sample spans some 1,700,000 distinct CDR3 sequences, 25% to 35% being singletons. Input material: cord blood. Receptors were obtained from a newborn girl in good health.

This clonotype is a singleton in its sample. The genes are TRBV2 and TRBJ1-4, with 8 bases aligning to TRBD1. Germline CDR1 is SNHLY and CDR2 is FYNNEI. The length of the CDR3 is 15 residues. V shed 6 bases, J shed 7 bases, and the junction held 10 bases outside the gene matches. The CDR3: CASSEWGRGPEKLFF. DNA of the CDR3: TGTGCCAGCAGCGAATGGGGCAGGGGGCCTGAAAAACTGTTTTTT.

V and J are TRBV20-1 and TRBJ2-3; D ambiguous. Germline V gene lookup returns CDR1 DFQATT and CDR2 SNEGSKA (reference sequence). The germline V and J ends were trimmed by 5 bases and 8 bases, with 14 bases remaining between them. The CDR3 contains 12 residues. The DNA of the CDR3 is TGCAGTGCTCCCTCCCGCTCAGGTACGCAGTATTTT. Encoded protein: CSAPSRSGTQYF.

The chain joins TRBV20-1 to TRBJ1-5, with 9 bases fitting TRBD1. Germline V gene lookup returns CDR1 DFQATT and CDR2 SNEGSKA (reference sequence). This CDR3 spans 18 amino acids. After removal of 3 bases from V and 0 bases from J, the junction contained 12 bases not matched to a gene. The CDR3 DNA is TGCAGTGCTAGGAGGGCGGGACAGGGAATTAATAGCAATCAGCCCCAGCATTTT. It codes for CSARRAGQGINSNQPQHF.

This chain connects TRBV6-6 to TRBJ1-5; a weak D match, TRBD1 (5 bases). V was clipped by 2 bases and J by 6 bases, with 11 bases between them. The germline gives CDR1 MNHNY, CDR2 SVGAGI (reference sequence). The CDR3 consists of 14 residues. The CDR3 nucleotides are TGTGCCAGCAGTTACGGCCACGGGGGTCAGCCCCAGCATTTT. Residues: CASSYGHGGQPQHF.

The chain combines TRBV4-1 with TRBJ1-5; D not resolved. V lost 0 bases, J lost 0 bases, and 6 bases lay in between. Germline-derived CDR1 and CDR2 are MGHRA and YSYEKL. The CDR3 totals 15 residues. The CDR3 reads CASSQDIFSNQPQHF. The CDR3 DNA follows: TGCGCCAGCAGCCAAGACATCTTTAGCAATCAGCCCCAGCATTTT.

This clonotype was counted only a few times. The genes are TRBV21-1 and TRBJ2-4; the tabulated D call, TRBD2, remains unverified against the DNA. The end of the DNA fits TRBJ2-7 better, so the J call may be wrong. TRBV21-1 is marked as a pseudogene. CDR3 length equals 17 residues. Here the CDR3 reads CASSKEGPGRPLHEQYF. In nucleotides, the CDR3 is TGTGCCAGCAGCAAAGAGGGTCCGGGGAGGCCGCTCCACGAGCAGTACTTC.

Here the CDR3 DNA reads TGTGCCAGCAGCGTAGGTGGGGGACCAAGGGGGTTCGGAGAGACCCAGTACTTC. Its translation is CASSVGGGPRGFGETQYF. This chain uses TRBV9 with TRBJ2-5; perhaps TRBD1 as D (6 bases). CDR3 length equals 18 residues. The germline V and J ends were trimmed by 0 bases and 4 bases, with 22 bases remaining between them. Per germline, CDR1 SGDLS and CDR2 YYNGEE.

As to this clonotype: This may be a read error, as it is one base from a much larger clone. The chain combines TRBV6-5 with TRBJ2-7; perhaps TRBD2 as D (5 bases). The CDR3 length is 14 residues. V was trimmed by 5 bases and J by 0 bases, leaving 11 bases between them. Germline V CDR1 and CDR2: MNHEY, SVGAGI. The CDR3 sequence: CASSLRLNSYEQYF. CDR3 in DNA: TGTGCCAGCAGTCTGAGACTAAACTCCTACGAGCAGTACTTC.

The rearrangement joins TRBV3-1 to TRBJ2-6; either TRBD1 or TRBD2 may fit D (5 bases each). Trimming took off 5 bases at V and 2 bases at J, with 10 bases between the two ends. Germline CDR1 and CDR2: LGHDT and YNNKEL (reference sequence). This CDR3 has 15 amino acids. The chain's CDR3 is CASSSEGTGANVLTF. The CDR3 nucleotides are TGTGCCAGCAGCTCCGAGGGGACTGGGGCCAACGTCCTGACTTTC.

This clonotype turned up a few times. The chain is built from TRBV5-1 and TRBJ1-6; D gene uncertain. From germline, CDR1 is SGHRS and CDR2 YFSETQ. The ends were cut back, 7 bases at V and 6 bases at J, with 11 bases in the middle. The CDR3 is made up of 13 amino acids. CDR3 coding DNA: TGCGCCAGCTCCCCGCAGGCTAATTCACCCCTCCACTTT. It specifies CASSPQANSPLHF.

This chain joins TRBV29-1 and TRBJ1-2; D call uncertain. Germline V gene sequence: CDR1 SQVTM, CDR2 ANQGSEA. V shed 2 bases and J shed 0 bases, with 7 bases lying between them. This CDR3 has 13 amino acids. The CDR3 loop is CSVETATNYGYTF. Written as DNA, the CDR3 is TGCAGCGTTGAAACAGCGACTAACTATGGCTACACCTTC. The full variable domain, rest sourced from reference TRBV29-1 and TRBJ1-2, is SAVISQKPSRDICQRGTSLTIQCQVDSQVTMMFWYRQQPGQSLTLIATANQGSEATYESGFVIDKFPISRPNLTFSTLTVSNMSPEDSSIYLCSVETATNYGYTFGSGTRLTVV.

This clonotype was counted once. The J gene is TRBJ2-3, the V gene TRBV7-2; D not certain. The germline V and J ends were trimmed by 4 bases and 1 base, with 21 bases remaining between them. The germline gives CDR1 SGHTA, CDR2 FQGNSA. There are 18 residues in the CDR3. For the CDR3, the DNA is TGTGCCAGCAGCTCCGATCTCGGAGTTGGGTTGGGCACAGATACGCAGTATTTT. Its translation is CASSSDLGVGLGTDTQYF.

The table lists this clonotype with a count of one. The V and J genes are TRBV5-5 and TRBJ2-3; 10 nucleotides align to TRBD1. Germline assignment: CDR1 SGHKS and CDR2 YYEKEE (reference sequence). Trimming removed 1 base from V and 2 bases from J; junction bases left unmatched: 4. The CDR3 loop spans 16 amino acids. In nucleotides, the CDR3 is TGTGCCAGCAGCTTGAGGGGACAGGGGCCCACAGATACGCAGTATTTT. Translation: CASSLRGQGPTDTQYF.

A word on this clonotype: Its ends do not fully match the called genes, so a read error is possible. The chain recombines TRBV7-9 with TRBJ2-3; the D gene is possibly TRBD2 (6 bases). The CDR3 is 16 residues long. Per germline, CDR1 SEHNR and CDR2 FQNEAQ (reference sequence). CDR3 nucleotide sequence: TGTGCCAGCAGCTTAGGTCTGGCGGGGAGCACAGATGCGCAGTATTTT. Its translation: CASSLGLAGSTDAQYF.

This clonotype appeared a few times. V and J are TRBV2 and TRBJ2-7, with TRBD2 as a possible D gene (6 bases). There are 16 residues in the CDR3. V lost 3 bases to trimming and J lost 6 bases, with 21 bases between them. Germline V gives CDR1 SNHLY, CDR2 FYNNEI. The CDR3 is CASSEGRLEWTTEQYF. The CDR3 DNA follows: TGTGCCAGCAGTGAGGGGAGACTAGAATGGACTACCGAGCAGTACTTC.

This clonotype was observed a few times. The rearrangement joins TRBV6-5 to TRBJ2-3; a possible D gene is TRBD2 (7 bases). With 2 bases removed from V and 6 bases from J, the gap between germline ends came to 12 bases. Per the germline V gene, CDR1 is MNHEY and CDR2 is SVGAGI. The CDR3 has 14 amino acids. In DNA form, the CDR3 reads TGTGCCAGCAGTTACCGCGGGGGCGCGGATACGCAGTATTTT. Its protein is CASSYRGGADTQYF.

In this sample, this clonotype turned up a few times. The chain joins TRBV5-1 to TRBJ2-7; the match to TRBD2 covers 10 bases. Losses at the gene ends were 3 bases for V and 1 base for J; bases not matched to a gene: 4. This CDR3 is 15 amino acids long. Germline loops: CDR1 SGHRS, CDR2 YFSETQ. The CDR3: CASSSTGLASYEQYF. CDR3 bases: TGCGCCAGCAGCTCGACGGGACTAGCGTCCTACGAGCAGTACTTC.

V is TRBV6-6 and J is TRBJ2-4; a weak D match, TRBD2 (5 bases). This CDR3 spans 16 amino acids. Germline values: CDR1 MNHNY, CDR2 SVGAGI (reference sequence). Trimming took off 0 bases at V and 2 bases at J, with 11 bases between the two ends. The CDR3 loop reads CASSYSAERPKNIQYF. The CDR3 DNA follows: TGTGCCAGCAGTTACTCAGCCGAGCGGCCCAAAAACATTCAGTACTTC.

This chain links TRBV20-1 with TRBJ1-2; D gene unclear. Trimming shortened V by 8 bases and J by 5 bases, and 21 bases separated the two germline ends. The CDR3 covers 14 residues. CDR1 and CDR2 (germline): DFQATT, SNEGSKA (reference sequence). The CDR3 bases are TGCAGTCAGGAGGGCTACTTCCCGTATTATGGCTACACCTTC. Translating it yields CSQEGYFPYYGYTF.

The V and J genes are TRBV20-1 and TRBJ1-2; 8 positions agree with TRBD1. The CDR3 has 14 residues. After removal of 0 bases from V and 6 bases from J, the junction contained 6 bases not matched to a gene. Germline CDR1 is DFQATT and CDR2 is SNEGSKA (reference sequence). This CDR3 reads CSARDVTGAHGYTF. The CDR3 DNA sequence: TGCAGTGCTAGAGATGTGACAGGGGCTCATGGCTACACCTTC.

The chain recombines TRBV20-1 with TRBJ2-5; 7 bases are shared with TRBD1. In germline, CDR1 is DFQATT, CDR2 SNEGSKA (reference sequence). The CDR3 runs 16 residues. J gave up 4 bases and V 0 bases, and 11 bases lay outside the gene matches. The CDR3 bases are TGCAGTGCTAGAGAGGGTCAGGGGGACCTAAGAGAGACCCAGTACTTC. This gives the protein CSAREGQGDLRETQYF.

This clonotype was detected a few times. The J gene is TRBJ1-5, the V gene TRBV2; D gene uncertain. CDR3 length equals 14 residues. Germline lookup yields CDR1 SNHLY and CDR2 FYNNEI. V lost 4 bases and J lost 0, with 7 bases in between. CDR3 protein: CASSVPSSNQPQHF. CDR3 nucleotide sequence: TGTGCCAGCAGTGTACCTTCTAGCAATCAGCCCCAGCATTTT. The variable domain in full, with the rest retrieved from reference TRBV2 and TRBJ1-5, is EPEVTQTPSHQVTQMGQEVILRCVPISNHLYFYWYRQILGQKVEFLVSFYNNEISEKSEIFDDQFSVERPDGSNFTLKIRSTKLEDSAMYFCASSVPSSNQPQHFGDGTRLSIL.

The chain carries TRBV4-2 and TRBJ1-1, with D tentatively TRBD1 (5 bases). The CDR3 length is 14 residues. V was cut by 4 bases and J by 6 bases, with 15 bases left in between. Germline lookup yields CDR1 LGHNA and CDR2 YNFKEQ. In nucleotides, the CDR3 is TGTGCCAGCAGCCGAGTAGGGGCTCGGTCTGAAGCTTTCTTT. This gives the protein CASSRVGARSEAFF.

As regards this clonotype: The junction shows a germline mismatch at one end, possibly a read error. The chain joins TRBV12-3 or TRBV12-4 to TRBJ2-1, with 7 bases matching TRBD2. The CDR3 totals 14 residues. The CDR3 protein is CASSFRRGINGQFF. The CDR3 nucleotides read TGTGCCAGCAGTTTTCGGCGGGGGATCAATGGGCAGTTCTTC.

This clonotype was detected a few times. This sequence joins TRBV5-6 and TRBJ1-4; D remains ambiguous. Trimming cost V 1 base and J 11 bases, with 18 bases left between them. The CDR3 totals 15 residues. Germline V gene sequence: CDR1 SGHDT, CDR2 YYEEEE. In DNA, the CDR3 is TGTGCCAGCAGCTTGTGGGCAGGCTCCCACGGGAAACTGTTTTTT. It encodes CASSLWAGSHGKLFF.